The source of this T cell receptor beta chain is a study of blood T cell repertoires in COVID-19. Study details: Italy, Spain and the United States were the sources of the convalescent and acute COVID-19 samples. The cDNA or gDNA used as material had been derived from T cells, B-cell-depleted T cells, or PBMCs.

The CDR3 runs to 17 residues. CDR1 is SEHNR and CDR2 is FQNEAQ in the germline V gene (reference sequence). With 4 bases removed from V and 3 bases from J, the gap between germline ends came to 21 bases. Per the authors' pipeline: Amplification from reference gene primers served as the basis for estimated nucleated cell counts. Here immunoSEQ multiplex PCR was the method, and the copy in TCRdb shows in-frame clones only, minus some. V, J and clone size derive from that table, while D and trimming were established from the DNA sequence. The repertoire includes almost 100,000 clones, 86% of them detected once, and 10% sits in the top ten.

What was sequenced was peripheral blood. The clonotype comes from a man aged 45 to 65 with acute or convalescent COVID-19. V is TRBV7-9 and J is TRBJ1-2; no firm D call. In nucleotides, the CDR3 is TGTGCCAGCAGCTCCTCTACGGGATCTGGAAAGGACTATGGCTACACCTTC. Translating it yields CASSSSTGSGKDYGYTF.